A selection of T cell receptor beta chains follows, all from one sample in a study of T cells in tumors after PD-1 blockade. The data were produced by immunoSEQ multiplex PCR, yet TCRdb's version contains in-frame clones alone and is incomplete. The table records approximately 35,000 clones, roughly 78% of them present only once. Sequenced here: PBMCs, sampled before anti-PD-1 treatment. The receptors were sampled from a human donor with basal cell carcinoma. Both conserved end residues are trimmed from each CDR3. Fields, in order: V gene, CDR3 protein.

TRBV5-1,ASSLPGQGATNEKLF
TRBV21-1,ASSIEYRGKKDTGELF
TRBV7-2,ASSPGSNNEQF
TRBV7-9,ASSLLVGQTSGNFDEQF
TRBV19,ASKASGSYEQY
TRBV27,ASSLSITGVADSPLH
TRBV6-5,ASRDGGSGANVLT
TRBV5-1,ASRSSVDQPQH
TRBV13,ASSFRTGTPNEQF
TRBV10-3,AISDPVRGLSYEQY
TRBV7-2,ASSSSSGGGGNEQF
TRBV6-5,ASRVNEGYT
TRBV9,ASSVGQRRDNEQF
TRBV24-1,ATSDLEGAGSYNEQF
TRBV9,ASSGHFSYGYT
TRBV18,ASPKVGGVSNQPQH
TRBV6-6,ASSLERASSYEQY
TRBV19,ASSIGTDYGYT
TRBV4-2,ASSQGAGKLEPQH
TRBV24-1,ATSDLLGQGAYEQY
TRBV5-4,ASSTKQGTRETQY
TRBV20-1,SASPPGRDSYEQY
TRBV15,ATSRGDSFYEQY
TRBV21-1,ASSRPLPDTQY
TRBV2,ASSKPTGDNGYT
TRBV15,ATSRAQAKNIQY